These T cell receptor beta chains were read from a single sample in a study of shared clonotypes between healthy human individuals. Generated by immunoSEQ multiplex PCR, the TCRdb table keeps only in-frame clones and is missing some. The sample yields under 700,000 clones, roughly 95% seen once. The sequenced sample was naive CD8+ T cells sorted from blood. The receptors here all came from a woman in her twenties or thirties in good health. CDR3s include the opening cysteine and the closing phenylalanine or tryptophan. The order of the fields is clone size, D gene, CDR3 length, J gene, V gene, CDR3 protein, CDR3 DNA. D genes are given only for firm matches. Clone size is given for some rows only: seen once, a few or many times, or a class if the clone is expanded.

-,-,12,TRBJ2-1,TRBV28,CASSPRLDEQFF,TGTGCCAGCAGTCCACGACTAGATGAGCAGTTCTTC
-,TRBD1,14,TRBJ2-7,TRBV29-1,CSVEGTGLPYEQYF,TGCAGCGTTGAAGGGACAGGCCTTCCCTACGAGCAGTACTTC
-,-,11,TRBJ2-7,TRBV20-1,CSAGTPGEQYF,TGCAGTGCTGGTACCCCCGGGGAGCAGTACTTC
-,-,19,TRBJ1-4,TRBV19,CASSIAPERVGAGDVKLFF,TGTGCCAGTAGTATAGCCCCAGAGCGTGTGGGGGCTGGAGATGTAAAACTGTTTTTT
once,-,15,TRBJ1-5,TRBV2,CASSVDSYSNQPQHF,TGTGCCAGCAGTGTAGACAGCTATAGCAATCAGCCCCAGCATTTT
-,-,11,TRBJ2-2,TRBV7-9,CALHNTGELFF,TGTGCCCTCCACAACACCGGGGAGCTGTTTTTT
-,-,12,TRBJ2-1,TRBV5-1,CASSLAGNEQFF,TGCGCCAGCAGCTTGGCCGGGAATGAGCAGTTCTTC
-,-,14,TRBJ2-7,TRBV10-1,CASRRGTGFGEQYF,TGCGCCAGCCGCCGAGGAACGGGATTTGGCGAGCAGTACTTC
-,-,16,TRBJ1-5,TRBV15,CATSPWGGSSNQPQHF,TGTGCCACCAGCCCATGGGGGGGCAGCAGCAATCAGCCCCAGCATTTT
-,-,14,TRBJ2-7,TRBV7-2,CASSSRDNPYEQYF,TGTGCCAGCAGCAGCCGGGACAACCCCTACGAGCAGTACTTC
-,-,14,TRBJ2-7,TRBV19,CASSSGTGSYEQYF,TGTGCCAGTAGTTCCGGGACTGGAAGCTACGAGCAGTACTTC
-,-,15,TRBJ1-2,TRBV5-6,CASSWARGAYYGYTF,TGTGCCAGCAGCTGGGCCCGGGGGGCGTACTATGGCTACACCTTC
-,-,13,TRBJ2-5,TRBV11-2,CASSQGPQETQYF,TGTGCCAGCAGCCAAGGCCCGCAAGAGACCCAGTACTTC
-,-,16,TRBJ2-7,TRBV19,CASSIDHPGDSYEQYF,TGTGCCAGTAGTATAGATCATCCAGGAGACTCCTACGAGCAGTACTTC
-,-,13,TRBJ1-5,TRBV29-1,CSVSLGAGQPQHF,TGCAGCGTCTCACTAGGGGCTGGGCAGCCCCAGCATTTT
-,TRBD1,15,TRBJ2-5,TRBV2,CASSQDRSTQETQYF,TGTGCCAGCAGTCAGGACAGGTCCACACAAGAGACCCAGTACTTC
-,-,13,TRBJ2-5,TRBV27,CASSLMPIETQYF,TGTGCCAGCAGTTTAATGCCGATAGAGACCCAGTACTTC
-,-,16,TRBJ2-3,TRBV27,CASSAGPGQFTDTQYF,TGTGCCAGCAGCGCGGGGCCGGGACAGTTCACAGATACGCAGTATTTT
-,TRBD2,17,TRBJ2-7,TRBV7-9,CASSLGTSGRNTYEQYF,TGTGCCAGCAGCTTAGGGACTAGCGGGAGGAATACCTACGAGCAGTACTTC
-,-,14,TRBJ2-7,TRBV19,CASSIGQGSYEQYF,TGTGCCAGTAGTATTGGGCAGGGTTCCTACGAGCAGTACTTC
-,-,16,TRBJ2-3,TRBV7-9,CASSSLTRRSTDTQYF,TGTGCCAGCAGCTCTCTGACTAGACGTAGCACAGATACGCAGTATTTT
-,TRBD2,15,TRBJ2-7,TRBV7-2,CASSLELSGSEEQYF,TGTGCCAGCAGCTTAGAGCTTAGCGGGAGTGAAGAGCAGTACTTC
-,-,12,TRBJ2-1,TRBV14,CASSGTYNEQFF,TGTGCCAGCAGCGGGACGTACAATGAGCAGTTCTTC
-,-,14,TRBJ2-5,TRBV11-3,CASSLQRSQETQYF,TGTGCCAGCAGCTTACAGCGGTCCCAAGAGACCCAGTACTTC
-,-,20,TRBJ2-1,TRBV28,CASSLSGEGSSVHSYNEQFF,TGTGCCAGCAGTTTGTCCGGGGAAGGGTCTAGCGTTCACTCCTACAATGAGCAGTTCTTC
-,-,16,TRBJ2-3,TRBV9,CASSGRTDRSTDTQYF,TGTGCCAGCAGCGGAAGGACGGATCGATCCACAGATACGCAGTATTTT
-,TRBD2,15,TRBJ2-7,TRBV7-2,CASSFSGTTDYEQYF,TGTGCCAGCAGCTTCTCCGGGACTACCGATTACGAGCAGTACTTC
-,-,11,TRBJ1-1,TRBV20-1,CSARVNTEAFF,TGCAGTGCTAGAGTTAACACTGAAGCTTTCTTT
-,-,16,TRBJ2-7,TRBV15,CATSREGGGSSYEQYF,TGTGCCACCAGCAGAGAAGGCGGTGGGAGCTCCTACGAGCAGTACTTC
-,-,16,TRBJ2-3,TRBV4-1,CASSGFGGGSTDTQYF,TGCGCCAGCAGCGGTTTCGGGGGAGGTAGCACAGATACGCAGTATTTT
-,TRBD1,15,TRBJ2-7,TRBV2,CASSEGTGFPYEQYF,TGTGCCAGCAGTGAAGGGACAGGCTTTCCCTACGAGCAGTACTTC
-,-,14,TRBJ1-1,TRBV27,CASSMTDGNTEAFF,TGTGCCAGCAGTATGACGGACGGGAACACTGAAGCTTTCTTT
-,TRBD2,16,TRBJ2-7,TRBV27,CASSPPGLQMNYEQYF,TGTGCCAGCAGTCCGCCGGGACTACAGATGAACTACGAGCAGTACTTC
-,-,13,TRBJ2-7,TRBV15,CATSAGQNYEQYF,TGTGCCACCAGCGCGGGACAGAACTACGAGCAGTACTTC
-,-,14,TRBJ2-7,TRBV4-1,CASSQIGGGLEQYF,TGCGCCAGCAGCCAAATCGGAGGGGGGCTCGAGCAGTACTTC
-,-,13,TRBJ1-1,TRBV10-2,CASSERGHTEAFF,TGCGCCAGCAGTGAGCGGGGCCACACTGAAGCTTTCTTT
-,-,14,TRBJ2-7,TRBV19,CASSMRTYTYEQYF,TGTGCCAGTAGTATGCGGACTTATACCTACGAGCAGTACTTC
-,TRBD1,13,TRBJ2-7,TRBV7-9,CASSSGTGLEQYF,TGTGCCAGCAGCTCCGGGACAGGGTTAGAGCAGTACTTC
-,-,9,TRBJ2-7,TRBV6-1,CAVSYEQYF,TGTGCCGTCTCCTACGAGCAGTACTTC
-,-,14,TRBJ2-3,TRBV5-6,CASSLEYNTDTQYF,TGTGCCAGCAGCTTGGAGTACAACACAGATACGCAGTATTTT
-,-,15,TRBJ2-7,TRBV19,CASQRLTGIQSEQYF,TGTGCCAGCCAACGACTTACAGGGATACAGAGCGAGCAGTACTTC
-,TRBD2,15,TRBJ2-7,TRBV4-1,CASSLRLANAYEQYF,TGCGCCAGCAGCCTCCGACTAGCGAATGCCTACGAGCAGTACTTC
once,TRBD1,17,TRBJ1-3,TRBV28,CASSLPADRVSGNTIYF,TGTGCCAGCAGTTTACCGGCAGACAGGGTTAGTGGAAACACCATATATTTT
-,TRBD1,15,TRBJ1-3,TRBV27,CASSSTGGVRNTIYF,TGTGCCAGCAGTTCTACAGGGGGAGTGCGCAACACCATATATTTT
few,-,13,TRBJ1-1,TRBV19,CASSIDRSLEAFF,TGTGCCAGTAGTATAGATCGCAGCCTTGAAGCTTTCTTT
-,TRBD2,15,TRBJ2-7,TRBV7-2,CASSLLAGVFHEQYF,TGTGCCAGCAGCTTACTAGCGGGAGTTTTTCATGAGCAGTACTTC
-,-,13,TRBJ2-7,TRBV6-1,CASSSDGSYEQYF,TGTGCCAGCAGTTCGGACGGTTCCTACGAGCAGTACTTC
once,-,13,TRBJ2-7,TRBV4-1,CASSSGPVYEQYF,TGCGCCAGCAGCTCAGGACCGGTTTACGAGCAGTACTTC
-,TRBD1,14,TRBJ2-2,TRBV5-4,CASRGTGGTGELFF,TGTGCCAGCAGAGGGACAGGGGGCACCGGGGAGCTGTTTTTT
-,-,15,TRBJ1-3,TRBV6-6,CASRLGLRSGNTIYF,TGTGCCAGCAGACTCGGATTACGCTCTGGAAACACCATATATTTT
-,TRBD2,17,TRBJ2-1,TRBV5-1,CASSLELAGLKGNEQFF,TGCGCCAGCAGCTTGGAGTTAGCGGGTCTTAAAGGCAATGAGCAGTTCTTC
-,TRBD2,15,TRBJ2-1,TRBV5-4,CASSAWLAGKGEQFF,TGTGCCAGCAGCGCGTGGCTAGCGGGAAAGGGTGAGCAGTTCTTC
-,-,13,TRBJ1-1,TRBV5-5,CASRDRGVTEAFF,TGTGCCAGCCGCGATAGGGGAGTCACTGAAGCTTTCTTT
-,-,14,TRBJ1-2,TRBV27,CASSLCQGPYGYTF,TGTGCCAGCAGTTTGTGCCAGGGACCATATGGCTACACCTTC
-,TRBD1,15,TRBJ1-5,TRBV11-2,CASSAYRGSNQPQHF,TGTGCCAGCAGCGCCTACAGGGGGTCCAATCAGCCCCAGCATTTT
-,-,11,TRBJ1-1,TRBV27,CASIRGTEAFF,TGTGCCAGCATCAGGGGTACTGAAGCTTTCTTT
-,-,16,TRBJ1-3,TRBV9,CASSVGTARVANTIYF,TGTGCCAGCAGCGTCGGGACGGCTCGGGTCGCAAACACCATATATTTT
-,-,10,TRBJ2-3,TRBV20-1,CSAREDTQYF,TGCAGTGCTAGGGAAGATACGCAGTATTTT
-,-,17,TRBJ1-3,TRBV28,CASLGARRLASGNTIYF,TGTGCCAGCCTAGGGGCCCGACGTCTGGCCTCTGGAAACACCATATATTTT